This is a list of T cell receptor beta chains from one sample in a study of cytomegalovirus exposure and HLA in healthy donors. Sequencing used immunoSEQ multiplex PCR; TCRdb keeps in-frame clones, though not all of them. This table lists about 200,000 clones. Input material: PBMCs. The receptors were sampled from a girl aged 2 to 10 in good health and CMV-seropositive. Each CDR3 is given with its conserved first and last residue. A D gene is named only where the DNA matches it firmly.

v_gene	d_gene	j_gene	CDR3nt	CDR3aa
TRBV9	-	TRBJ2-7	TGTGCCAGCAGCGGCGGAGCCCAGTCCCACGAGCAGTACTTC	CASSGGAQSHEQYF
TRBV28	-	TRBJ1-1	TGTGCCAGCAGTTTATTAAGCATTCATTTTACTTTCTTT	CASSLLSIHFTFF
TRBV28	-	TRBJ1-4	TGTGCCATCCTTCCCACAGGCACCATCAATGAAAAACTGTTTTTT	CAILPTGTINEKLFF
TRBV15	-	TRBJ2-7	TGTGCCACCAGCAGAGATCTGGCTAGCAACACCCACGAGCAGTACTTC	CATSRDLASNTHEQYF
TRBV7-9	TRBD2	TRBJ2-3	TGTGCCAGCAGCCCCCCCCTAGCGGGCCCACACACTAGCACAGATACGCAGTATTTT	CASSPPLAGPHTSTDTQYF
TRBV7-2	TRBD1	TRBJ1-3	TGTGCCAGCAGCGCAGACAGGGGGAGTGGAAACACCATATATTTT	CASSADRGSGNTIYF
TRBV7-9	-	TRBJ1-4	TGTGCCAGCAGCCGGGACAACATTAATGAAAAACTGTTTTTT	CASSRDNINEKLFF
TRBV7-2	-	TRBJ2-2	TGTGCCAGCAGCTTAGTGCGGGGTCGGGGCGCAACAGGGGAGCTGTTTTTT	CASSLVRGRGATGELFF
TRBV6-1	-	TRBJ2-5	TGTGCCAGCAGTGAAGCCTCGTGGGGCGGTCGGGAGACCCAGTACTTC	CASSEASWGGRETQYF
TRBV19	-	TRBJ2-6	TGTGCCAGTAGTATTTTTACTAAGGGAGTCAAATCTGGGGCCAACGTCCTGACTTTC	CASSIFTKGVKSGANVLTF
TRBV6-6	-	TRBJ2-5	TGTGCCAGCGGAACAGGGATGGAGACCCAGTACTTC	CASGTGMETQYF
TRBV5-4	-	TRBJ2-3	TGTGCCAGCAGCTTAAGGACTACTAGCACAGATACGCAGTATTTT	CASSLRTTSTDTQYF
TRBV7-9	-	TRBJ2-2	TGTGCCAGCAGCCGAACAGGGATGGGGACCGGGGAGCTGTTTTTT	CASSRTGMGTGELFF
TRBV5-3	TRBD2	TRBJ2-6	TGTGCCAGAAGCTTGTTCCCCTATATCCTAGCGGGAGGTATCTCTGGGGCCAACGTCCTGACTTTC	CARSLFPYILAGGISGANVLTF
TRBV5-4	-	TRBJ2-3	TGTGCCAGCAGCTTGGTGCGCGGGAGCACAGATACGCAGTATTTT	CASSLVRGSTDTQYF
TRBV7-2	-	TRBJ2-3	TGTGCCAGCAGCTATAGCGGAGACCCCACAGATACGCAGTATTTT	CASSYSGDPTDTQYF
TRBV14	TRBD2	TRBJ2-5	TGTGCCAGCAGCCAGGGCGGGACTAGCGGGAAAGAGACCCAGTACTTC	CASSQGGTSGKETQYF
TRBV13	TRBD2	TRBJ2-3	TGTGCCAGCGGCCAAGCAGCCGGGACTAGCGTGGGGACAGATACGCAGTATTTT	CASGQAAGTSVGTDTQYF
TRBV6-5	-	TRBJ1-2	TGTGCCAGCAGTTACTCGATCTTCGAGTCTAACTATGGCTACACCTTC	CASSYSIFESNYGYTF
TRBV7-2	-	TRBJ2-5	TGTGCCAGCAGCCCCTCCGTCGGGGTCCAAGAGACCCAGTACTTC	CASSPSVGVQETQYF
TRBV18	TRBD1	TRBJ2-1	TGTGCCAGCTCACCACACCACCCCGGACAGGGGCTGGACTCCTACAATGAGCAGTTCTTC	CASSPHHPGQGLDSYNEQFF
TRBV11-2	-	TRBJ1-2	TGTGCCAGCAGCCCAACAGGGCTGGATGGCTACACCTTC	CASSPTGLDGYTF
TRBV27	TRBD2	TRBJ2-7	TGTGCCAGCAGTTTAAGACTAGCGGGACACGAGCAGTACTTC	CASSLRLAGHEQYF
TRBV5-1	-	TRBJ2-1	TGCGCCAGCAGCTTACCCGACAGCGCCTACAATGAGCAGTTCTTC	CASSLPDSAYNEQFF
TRBV19	-	TRBJ1-5	TGTGCCAGTAGCATGAATAGTCAGCCCCAGCATTTT	CASSMNSQPQHF
TRBV5-1	-	TRBJ2-1	TGCGCCAGCAGCCCCTGGACAGAAGCTGAGCAGTTCTTC	CASSPWTEAEQFF
TRBV7-6	TRBD1	TRBJ1-4	TGTGCCAGCAGCTTAGGACAGGGAGGCGAAAAACTGTTTTTT	CASSLGQGGEKLFF
TRBV10-1	TRBD1	TRBJ1-2	TGCGCCAGCAGTGACGTTGGGACAGTCTATGGCTACACCTTC	CASSDVGTVYGYTF
TRBV19	-	TRBJ1-5	TGTGCCAGTAGTAAAGAAGGGGTAAATCAGCCCCAGCATTTT	CASSKEGVNQPQHF
TRBV28	TRBD2	TRBJ2-5	TGTGCCAGCAGTTTCCCCTCTCAGCGGGAGGAACAAGAGACCCAGTACTTC	CASSFPSQREEQETQYF
TRBV15	-	TRBJ2-5	TGTGCCACCAGCAGAGATGAGGGCAGCTTTGAGTCCCAGTACTTC	CATSRDEGSFESQYF
TRBV6-5	TRBD1	TRBJ1-2	TGTGCCAGCGGGGGACAGGGGGCTGAAGGCTACACCTTC	CASGGQGAEGYTF
TRBV28	-	TRBJ2-7	TGTGCCAGCAGCCAAGCCTCCGGGTCTCGCCACGAGCAGTACTTC	CASSQASGSRHEQYF
TRBV11-2	-	TRBJ2-1	TGTGCCAGCAGCGCCCGGGGACTGGCTCGCAATGAGCAGTTCTTC	CASSARGLARNEQFF
TRBV5-6	-	TRBJ2-7	TGTGCCAGCAGCTTTGTTTCAGGGTTTTCCTACGAGCAGTACTTC	CASSFVSGFSYEQYF
TRBV2	TRBD2	TRBJ2-1	TGTGCCAGCAGTGATACTGGACTAGGGTCCAATGAGCAGTTCTTC	CASSDTGLGSNEQFF
TRBV7-8	TRBD1	TRBJ2-6	TGTGCCAGCAGCTTCTATTTCGGGCAGGGGGCGCCCGGGGCCAACGTCCTGACTTTC	CASSFYFGQGAPGANVLTF
TRBV28	TRBD2	TRBJ2-7	TGTGCCAGCAGTTTACGTAGCGGGGACTCCTACGAGCAGTACTTC	CASSLRSGDSYEQYF
TRBV4-2	TRBD2	TRBJ2-2	TGTGCCAGCTCGGCGGGAGCCCACACCGGGGAGCTGTTTTTT	CASSAGAHTGELFF
TRBV27	TRBD1	TRBJ2-1	TGTGCCAGCAGTTTACTACGGGACAGATCATACTCCTACAATGAGCAGTTCTTC	CASSLLRDRSYSYNEQFF
TRBV11-3	TRBD1	TRBJ2-1	TGTGCCAGCAGCGGTATTGGACAGGTGGGGTACAATGAGCAGTTCTTC	CASSGIGQVGYNEQFF
TRBV6-5	TRBD1	TRBJ1-1	TGTGCCAGCGAGGACAGGCCAAACACTGAAGCTTTCTTT	CASEDRPNTEAFF
TRBV6-1	TRBD2	TRBJ2-3	TGTGCCATAGGACTAGCGGGGAATACGCAGTATTTT	CAIGLAGNTQYF